In its sample, the clone carrying this T cell receptor (beta chain) was seen many times. TCRdb fed the 5' RACE reads into MiXCR, producing one record per CDR3 protein. The data hold 36,000 or so distinct CDR3 sequences, with around 5.2% observed a single time. As to time point: sample taken at primary tumor resection. Sequencing covered unsorted whole RNA taken from tumor, nontumor lung or frozen PBMC. The sample belongs to a study of spatial heterogeneity in lung cancer. Study-level background: As counted in raw reads, each unique TCR and UMI combination appeared more than ten times on average.

The V gene end was trimmed by 4 bases and the J gene end by 6 bases; junction bases not matched to a gene: 3. The CDR3 is 14 amino acids. CDR1 is SEHNR and CDR2 is FQNEAQ in the germline V gene (reference sequence). The J gene is TRBJ2-7, the V gene TRBV7-9, with 13 bases identical to TRBD2. Sequenced here: PBMCs, sampled at surgery. The sequence was collected from a female donor with early-stage non-small cell lung cancer. The CDR3 here is CASSSLAGGFEQYF. In nucleotides, the CDR3 is TGTGCCAGCAGCTCACTAGCGGGGGGGTTCGAGCAGTACTTC.